The 29 T cell receptor beta chains given below trace back to one sample, sequenced in a study of T cell repertoires in cytomegalovirus infection. TCRdb redid the calling of the reads with MiXCR, one entry per CDR3 protein. Of approximately 490,000 distinct CDR3 sequences in the sample, around 11% were seen once. The source material was PBMCs. All receptors derive from a human donor in good health (CMV status not recorded). Some clones in this sample may be carry-over from other donors' samples.

This sequence joins TRBV2 and TRBJ2-2; a weak D match, TRBD2 (6 bases). With 6 bases removed from V and 5 bases from J, the gap between germline ends came to 16 bases. The CDR3 loop spans 15 amino acids. Germline CDR1 SNHLY, CDR2 FYNNEI. DNA of the CDR3: TGTGCCAGCAGCCGGGACTCAAGAGGGACCGGGGAGCTGTTTTTT. Its protein product is CASSRDSRGTGELFF. Complete variable domain (other parts from reference TRBV2 and TRBJ2-2): EPEVTQTPSHQVTQMGQEVILRCVPISNHLYFYWYRQILGQKVEFLVSFYNNEISEKSEIFDDQFSVERPDGSNFTLKIRSTKLEDSAMYFCASSRDSRGTGELFFGEGSRLTVL.

The chain links TRBV30 to TRBJ2-7, with D tentatively TRBD2 (6 bases). Germline CDR1 GTSNPN, CDR2 SVGIG (reference sequence). The CDR3 totals 14 residues. Trimming pared 3 bases from V and 2 bases from J, leaving 14 bases between. This chain's CDR3 is CAWRPGRRAYEQYF. The CDR3 DNA reads TGTGCCTGGAGACCGGGACGGAGGGCCTACGAGCAGTACTTC.

This clonotype was recorded at least ten times. The chain joins TRBV11-2 to TRBJ2-2; perhaps TRBD1 as D (8 bases). This CDR3 region has 17 residues. V was cut by 5 bases and J by 4 bases, with 20 bases left in between. Germline CDR1 SGHAT, CDR2 FQNNGV. DNA for the CDR3: TGTGCCAGCAGCCCTCAAGGACAGGGCGGGAGCACCGGGGAGCTGTTTTTT. As protein: CASSPQGQGGSTGELFF.

This clonotype came up many times. The chain has TRBV28 and TRBJ2-2; D ambiguous. The CDR3 loop spans 14 amino acids. The germline gives CDR1 MDHEN, CDR2 SYDVKM. V was cut by 3 bases and J by 2 bases, with 7 bases left in between. CDR3 loop: CASSLTLNTGELFF. CDR3 bases: TGTGCCAGCAGTTTGACCCTTAACACCGGGGAGCTGTTTTTT.

This clonotype appeared many times. CDR3 amino acids: CASSIERELANTGELFF. CDR3 in DNA: TGTGCCAGCAGTATCGAACGGGAACTCGCGAACACCGGGGAGCTGTTTTTT. The chain employs TRBV6-1 and TRBJ2-2, with D possibly being TRBD2 (5 bases). Germline CDR1 MNHNS, CDR2 SASEGT. V lost 5 bases to trimming and J lost 0 bases, with 16 bases between them. CDR3 length equals 17 residues.

J is TRBJ2-7 and V is TRBV20-1, with a possible D match to TRBD1 (6 bases). Per germline, CDR1 DFQATT and CDR2 SNEGSKA (reference sequence). The CDR3 has 13 amino acids. The V end was cut by 3 bases, the J end by 3 bases, with 12 bases between. CDR3 in DNA: TGCAGTGCTAGTCGGGACACAAACTACGAGCAGTACTTC. Translated: CSASRDTNYEQYF.

This clonotype has only a few counts. CDR3 nucleotide sequence: TGTGCCAGCAGTGATCTAGCGGGAGTGGGTGAGCAGTTCTTC. It translates to CASSDLAGVGEQFF. V gene TRBV2 combines with J gene TRBJ2-1; 10 bases map to TRBD2. This CDR3 region has 14 residues. Germline V CDR1 and CDR2: SNHLY, FYNNEI. V gave up 3 bases and J gave up 9 bases; unmatched junction bases: 5.

This clonotype was seen many times. V is TRBV2 and J is TRBJ2-1; a weak D match, TRBD1 (6 bases). The CDR3 is 14 amino acids. The ends were cut back, 6 bases at V and 4 bases at J, with 13 bases in the middle. Germline V CDR1 and CDR2: SNHLY, FYNNEI. The CDR3 DNA reads as TGTGCCAGCAGGTTACGACAGGTTTACAATGAGCAGTTCTTC. Amino acid sequence: CASRLRQVYNEQFF.

This clonotype was seen at least ten times. The rearrangement links TRBV19 to TRBJ1-5; D is ambiguous. V shed 1 base and J shed 1 base, with 5 bases lying between them. The CDR3 runs to 14 residues. Germline CDR1 and CDR2: LNHDA and SQIVND (reference sequence). DNA of the CDR3: TGTGCCAGTAGTATAGGACCAAGCAATCAGCCCCAGCATTTT. It yields the protein CASSIGPSNQPQHF.

Here the CDR3 reads CSASGARTDTQYF. DNA of the CDR3: TGCAGTGCTAGCGGGGCCCGCACAGATACGCAGTATTTT. This chain links TRBV20-1 with TRBJ2-3, with D perhaps TRBD1 or TRBD2 (5 bases each). The CDR3 has 13 residues. Germline V lookup: CDR1 DFQATT, CDR2 SNEGSKA (reference sequence). Trimming pared 3 bases from V and 1 base from J, leaving 8 bases between.

V is TRBV2 and J is TRBJ2-7, with TRBD1 matching 8 bases. V dropped 4 bases and J dropped 9; count of bases not matched to a gene: 8. The CDR3 spans 13 residues. Germline CDR1 SNHLY, CDR2 FYNNEI. CDR3 nucleotide sequence: TGTGCCAGCAGTGGACAGGGGAAAGGGGTGCAGTACTTC. This translates into CASSGQGKGVQYF.

This clonotype was observed many times. This chain connects TRBV7-9 to TRBJ2-1; tentative D call: TRBD2 (6 bases). The germline V gene has CDR1 SEHNR and CDR2 FQNEAQ (reference sequence). Trimming stripped 3 bases from V and 7 bases from J, with 13 bases between. The CDR3 extends over 14 amino acids. The CDR3 nucleotides are TGTGCCAGCAGCTTGGGGACCCGGGGGAATGAGCAGTTCTTC. The encoded protein is CASSLGTRGNEQFF.

The chain uses TRBV5-4 and TRBJ1-1; TRBD1 might be the D (6 bases). This CDR3 is built from 15 residues. V lost 0 bases, J lost 7 bases, and 16 bases lay in between. CDR1 and CDR2 from the germline V gene are SGHNT and YYREEE (reference sequence). CDR3 protein: CASSLVGGGGGEAFF. The CDR3 DNA is TGTGCCAGCAGCTTGGTTGGGGGGGGCGGGGGTGAAGCTTTCTTT.

This clonotype appeared many times. The CDR3 region is CASSRGGGRTETQYF. CDR3 coding DNA: TGTGCCAGCAGCCGTGGGGGGGGTCGAACGGAGACCCAGTACTTC. The chain employs TRBV28 and TRBJ2-5; TRBD2 matches 7 bases. The CDR3 has 15 amino acids. The germline gives CDR1 MDHEN, CDR2 SYDVKM. Trimming took 6 bases from V and 5 from J; bases not matched to a gene: 12.

V and J are TRBV19 and TRBJ1-5; D unresolved. This CDR3 contains 13 residues. V lost 2 bases and J 4 bases, leaving 6 bases between the germline ends. The germline CDR1 and CDR2 sequences are LNHDA and SQIVND (reference sequence). This chain's CDR3 is CASSIQINQPQHF. The CDR3 nucleotides are TGTGCCAGTAGTATACAGATTAATCAGCCCCAGCATTTT.

This clonotype was seen ten or more times. The rearrangement joins TRBV7-9 to TRBJ1-1; D remains unclear. In germline, CDR1 is SEHNR, CDR2 FQNEAQ (reference sequence). The CDR3 is 14 amino acids. V was trimmed by 2 bases and J by 6 bases, leaving 13 bases between them. This CDR3 is CASSLHGVTSEAFF. The CDR3, as DNA: TGTGCCAGCAGCTTACACGGGGTCACCTCTGAAGCTTTCTTT.

This clonotype came up many times. The chain couples TRBV7-8 to TRBJ1-1, with D tentatively TRBD1 (6 bases). The CDR3 covers 16 residues. Trimming removed 0 bases at V and 2 bases at J, with 13 bases between. Germline CDR1 and CDR2: SGHVS and FQNEAQ. CDR3 protein: CASSLAPKGGNTEAFF. The CDR3 DNA reads TGTGCCAGCAGCTTAGCCCCTAAAGGGGGAAACACTGAAGCTTTCTTT.

This clonotype was seen a handful of times. J is TRBJ1-2 and V is TRBV5-1; no clear D gene. This CDR3 comprises 12 residues. Trimming stripped 5 bases from V and 11 bases from J, with 16 bases between. Germline CDR1 is SGHRS and CDR2 is YFSETQ. The CDR3 protein is CASSSDRVGYTF. CDR3 DNA: TGCGCCAGCAGTTCGGACCGGGTAGGATACACCTTC.

The table lists this clonotype with many counts. The rearrangement links TRBV2 to TRBJ2-7, with TRBD1 matching 7 bases. The CDR3 is made up of 14 amino acids. CDR1 is SNHLY and CDR2 is FYNNEI in the germline V gene. After removal of 6 bases from V and 5 bases from J, the junction contained 10 bases not matched to a gene. The CDR3 DNA reads as TGTGCCAGCAGGAACCTACAGGGGTCGAACGAGCAGTACTTC. Translation gives CASRNLQGSNEQYF.

This clonotype was found many times. This sequence joins TRBV7-2 and TRBJ2-1; no reliable D call. The germline CDR1 and CDR2 sequences are SGHTA and FQGNSA. Trimming removed 4 bases at V and 0 bases at J, with 7 bases between. This CDR3 spans 14 amino acids. In DNA form, the CDR3 reads TGTGCCAGCAGCTCAGAGAGCTCCTACAATGAGCAGTTCTTC. This sequence encodes CASSSESSYNEQFF.

The sample holds many counts of this clonotype. V gene TRBV19 combines with J gene TRBJ1-2; a possible D gene is TRBD1 (5 bases). Germline lookup yields CDR1 LNHDA and CDR2 SQIVND (reference sequence). The germline V and J ends were trimmed by 8 bases and 7 bases, with 14 bases remaining between them. The CDR3 length is 12 residues. The DNA of the CDR3 is TGTGCCAGTGCCCTTGGGGGGAGTGGCTACACCTTC. It translates to CASALGGSGYTF.

This chain connects TRBV6-2 or TRBV6-3 to TRBJ1-1; D remains unclear. In germline, CDR1 is MNHEY, CDR2 SVGEGT. This CDR3 comprises 12 residues. V was pared by 10 bases and J by 7 bases, with 16 bases between. CDR3 DNA sequence: TGTGCCACCGGAGGGATCGTGGGTGAAGCTTTCTTT. Amino acids: CATGGIVGEAFF.

This clonotype was seen repeatedly, ten times or more. The chain uses TRBV6-2 or TRBV6-3 and TRBJ1-5; D is unresolved. V lost 6 bases and J 3 bases, leaving 15 bases between the germline ends. Germline lookup yields CDR1 MNHEY and CDR2 SVGEGT. CDR3 length: 15 residues. The CDR3 DNA is TGTGCCAGCAGCGGGGTCATGGCAGACAATCAGCCCCAGCATTTT. The encoded protein is CASSGVMADNQPQHF.

This clonotype was seen ten or more times. CDR3 coding DNA: TGTGCTAGTAAAAGGGAACAAGAGACCCAGTACTTC. Protein sequence: CASKREQETQYF. The rearrangement joins TRBV12-5 to TRBJ2-5, with unresolved D. CDR3 length: 12 amino acids. The germline V gene has CDR1 LGHNT and CDR2 FRNRAP. V was cut by 8 bases and J by 2 bases, with 9 bases left in between.

This clonotype has a count of ten or more. CDR3 region: CASSLAGPFTGELFF. The CDR3 DNA follows: TGTGCCAGCAGCTTAGCGGGTCCCTTTACCGGGGAGCTGTTTTTT. V usage is TRBV7-3 and J usage is TRBJ2-2; a possible D gene is TRBD2 (5 bases). V lost 2 bases, J lost 5 bases, and 12 bases lay in between. CDR3 length equals 15 residues. The germline CDR1 and CDR2 sequences are SGHTA and FQGTGA. The variable domain in full, with the rest retrieved from reference TRBV7-3 and TRBJ2-2, is GAGVSQTPSNKVTEKGKYVELRCDPISGHTALYWYRQSLGQGPEFLIYFQGTGAADDSGLPNDRFFAVRPEGSVSTLKIQRTERGDSAVYLCASSLAGPFTGELFFGEGSRLTVL.

This clonotype was counted only a few times. The chain links TRBV28 to TRBJ2-2; D may be TRBD1 (6 bases). Trimming took off 6 bases at V and 4 bases at J, with 9 bases between the two ends. The CDR3 loop spans 13 amino acids. Germline CDR1 is MDHEN and CDR2 is SYDVKM. The CDR3 loop is CASSRQATGELFF. As DNA, the CDR3 is TGTGCCAGCAGCCGACAGGCCACCGGGGAGCTGTTTTTT. The variable domain in full, completed from reference TRBV28 and TRBJ2-2, reads DVKVTQSSRYLVKRTGEKVFLECVQDMDHENMFWYRQDPGLGLRLIYFSYDVKMKEKGDIPEGYSVSREKKERFSLILESASTNQTSMYLCASSRQATGELFFGEGSRLTVL.

Ten or more counts support this clonotype. CDR3: CASSLTGVANEQFF. In DNA form, the CDR3 reads TGTGCCAGCAGCTTAACGGGTGTGGCGAATGAGCAGTTCTTC. The chain couples TRBV7-9 to TRBJ2-1; D uncertain. The CDR3 runs 14 residues. V was shortened by 2 bases and J by 7 bases, with 12 bases between the two germline ends. Germline assignment: CDR1 SEHNR and CDR2 FQNEAQ (reference sequence).

This clonotype has ten or more counts. The chain links TRBV6-1 to TRBJ1-3; D is unresolved. Germline V gives CDR1 MNHNS, CDR2 SASEGT. The V gene lost 4 bases and the J gene lost 0 bases, with 7 bases spanning the gap. The CDR3 covers 14 residues. The DNA of the CDR3 is TGTGCCAGCAGTGGCCATAACTCTGGAAACACCATATATTTT. This translates into CASSGHNSGNTIYF.

The chain uses TRBV12-3 or TRBV12-4 and TRBJ2-2; possible D gene TRBD2, 6 bases. V was pared by 2 bases and J by 4 bases, with 32 bases between. CDR3 length: 22 amino acids. This chain's CDR3 is CASSLFSRGLVAPARGTGELFF. In nucleotides, the CDR3 is TGTGCCAGCAGTTTATTTTCGCGGGGTTTGGTCGCACCGGCGAGGGGCACCGGGGAGCTGTTTTTT.